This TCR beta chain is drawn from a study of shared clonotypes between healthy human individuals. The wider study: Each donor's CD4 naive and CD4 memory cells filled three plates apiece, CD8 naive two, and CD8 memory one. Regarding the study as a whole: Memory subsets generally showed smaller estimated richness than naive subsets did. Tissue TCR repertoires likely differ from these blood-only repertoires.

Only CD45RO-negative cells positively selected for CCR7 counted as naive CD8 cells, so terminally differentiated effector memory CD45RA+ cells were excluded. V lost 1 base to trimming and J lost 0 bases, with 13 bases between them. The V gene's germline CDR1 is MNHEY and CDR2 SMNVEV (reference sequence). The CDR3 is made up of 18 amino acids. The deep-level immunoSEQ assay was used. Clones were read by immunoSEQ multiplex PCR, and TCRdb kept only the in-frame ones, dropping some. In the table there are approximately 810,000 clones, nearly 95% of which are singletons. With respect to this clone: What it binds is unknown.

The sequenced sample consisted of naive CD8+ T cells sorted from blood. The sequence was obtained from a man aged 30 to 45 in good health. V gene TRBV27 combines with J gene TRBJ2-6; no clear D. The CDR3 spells CASSLWVSPSSGANVLTF. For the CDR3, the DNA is TGTGCCAGCAGTTTATGGGTCAGTCCTAGCTCTGGGGCCAACGTCCTGACTTTC.